The source of this T cell receptor (beta chain) is a study of human T cells and chemical hapten exposure. Looking at the study overall: Sensitizing treatment utilized 2% DPC over a roughly 2 cm by roughly 2 cm portion of upper inner arm skin. Study outcomes and limitations: Relative to controls, expanded TCRs formed significantly more large CDR3 similarity clusters. Sensitizing with DPC caused no change in TCRs above 1 in 1000 frequency.

Looked up from germline, CDR1 is DFQATT and CDR2 is SNEGSKA (reference sequence). Trimming took 7 bases from V and 6 from J, leaving 13 bases between them. This CDR3 comprises 12 residues. This clonotype was observed at least ten times. Its target is not known. TCRdb recomputed calls from the RACE reads with MiXCR, one row per CDR3 protein. The sample lists 250,000 or so distinct CDR3 sequences, around 7.3% occurring once. This sample's time point: pre-sensitization, week 0. The treatment here: therapeutic diphenylcyclopropenone sensitization with weekly scalp DPC. Blood draws came before every patch-test application.

The TCR sequence derives from a man aged 18 to 30 with alopecia areata. Some clones in this sample may be carry-over from other donors' samples. The source material was whole blood, sampled in connection with sensitization to the hapten diphenylcyclopropenone (DPC). The rearrangement links TRBV20-1 to TRBJ2-4; D gene ambiguous. The DNA for the CDR3 is TGCAGTGTCGTTTTGGCAGCAAACATTCAGTACTTC. It encodes CSVVLAANIQYF.